This T cell receptor beta chain was sequenced during a study of radiotherapy plus CTLA-4 blockade in lung cancer. In the study overall: Objective responses were observed in more than 15% of patients, and disease control was achieved by approximately 34%. Overall study results and limits: In blood, tumor-derived TCR clones expanded after radiotherapy plus ipilimumab. It was early blood T cell clone dynamics, with interferon-beta, that reportedly best predicted response.

About this clone: Its cognate antigen is unknown.

The table came from immunoSEQ multiplex PCR; TCRdb's copy has only in-frame clones and leaves some out. The sample consists of under 110,000 clones, approximately 87% of them appearing once. The V gene's germline CDR1 is SGHDT and CDR2 YYEEEE. The CDR3 spans 16 residues. With 4 bases clipped from V and 1 base from J, the junction kept 9 bases outside the gene matches. This sequence originates from a human donor with non-small cell lung cancer that progressed on radiotherapy plus ipilimumab. Some clones in this sample may be carry-over from other donors' samples. Material: peripheral blood, obtained from a patient treated with radiotherapy plus ipilimumab. The V gene is TRBV5-6, the J gene TRBJ2-5; 8 bases are shared with TRBD1. CDR3 nucleotides: TGTGCCAGCAGCGGGACAGGCACAATAACCCAAGAGACCCAGTACTTC. This translates into CASSGTGTITQETQYF. Full variable domain (missing parts from reference TRBV5-6 and TRBJ2-5): DAGVTQSPTHLIKTRGQQVTLRCSPKSGHDTVSWYQQALGQGPQFIFQYYEEEERQRGNFPDRFSGHQFPNYSSELNVNALLLGDSALYLCASSGTGTITQETQYFGPGTRLLVL.